What follows are 21 T cell receptor beta chains derived from one specimen sequenced in a study of blood T cell repertoires in COVID-19. The method was immunoSEQ multiplex PCR; TCRdb's version includes in-frame clones alone and lacks a portion of them. In the table there are a few hundred thousand clones, 60% to 85% of which are singletons. Sequencing was done on a sample of peripheral blood. Receptor source: a woman between 65 and 79 years old with acute or convalescent COVID-19.

This sequence joins TRBV24-1 and TRBJ2-7; no clear D gene. Germline V gene sequence: CDR1 KGHDR, CDR2 SFDVKD. The CDR3 is made up of 14 amino acids. The V gene lost 4 bases and the J gene lost 5 bases, with 14 bases spanning the gap. For the CDR3, the DNA is TGTGCCACCAGTGAACCGGGTCGCCCAGACGAGCAGTACTTC. Residues: CATSEPGRPDEQYF.

The V and J genes are TRBV10-3 and TRBJ2-1, with TRBD2 as a possible D gene (5 bases). Trimming cost V 2 bases and J 4 bases, with 18 bases left between them. CDR3 size: 17 residues. CDR1 and CDR2 (germline): ENHRY, SYGVKD. CDR3: CAISERASRGHYNEQFF. Written as DNA, the CDR3 is TGTGCCATCAGTGAGAGGGCTAGCCGAGGCCATTACAATGAGCAGTTCTTC.

J is TRBJ2-7 and V is TRBV11-2; unclear D gene. V lost 5 bases and J lost 0, with 11 bases in between. Germline CDR1 and CDR2: SGHAT and FQNNGV. This CDR3 comprises 14 residues. Written as DNA, the CDR3 is TGTGCCAGCAGCCGCGTTTCAAGCTCCTACGAGCAGTACTTC. Its protein product is CASSRVSSSYEQYF.

This chain connects TRBV24-1 to TRBJ1-3, with 11 bases that match TRBD1. This CDR3 has 15 residues. V gave up 3 bases and J gave up 8 bases; unmatched junction bases: 5. Germline lookup yields CDR1 KGHDR and CDR2 SFDVKD. The CDR3 region is CATSDRTGGFDTIYF. DNA for the CDR3: TGTGCCACCAGTGATAGGACAGGGGGCTTCGACACCATATATTTT.

The DNA of the CDR3 is TGCGCCAGCAGCCCTTTAGCTTTCGGGACCCAGTACTTC. This translates into CASSPLAFGTQYF. This rearrangement joins TRBV4-1 to TRBJ2-5, with D unclear. The CDR3 contains 13 residues. Trimming took off 4 bases at V and 7 bases at J, with 13 bases between the two ends. Germline V lookup: CDR1 MGHRA, CDR2 YSYEKL.

This chain links TRBV5-6 with TRBJ2-2; 9 bases line up with TRBD1. With V trimmed by 0 bases and J by 7 bases, 4 bases remained unmatched. The length of the CDR3 is 15 residues. Germline V gives CDR1 SGHDT, CDR2 YYEEEE. Written as DNA, the CDR3 is TGTGCCAGCAGCTTGGACAGGGGGCTGGGCGGGGAGCTGTTTTTT. It specifies CASSLDRGLGGELFF.

The chain links TRBV6-2 or TRBV6-3 to TRBJ2-4; 12 nucleotides agree with TRBD2. This CDR3 spans 17 amino acids. With 6 bases clipped from V and 1 base from J, the junction kept 7 bases outside the gene matches. In germline, CDR1 is MNHEY, CDR2 SVGEGT. The CDR3 sequence: CASSPSGLAGAKNIQYF. CDR3 DNA: TGTGCCAGCAGCCCTTCGGGACTAGCGGGTGCCAAAAACATTCAGTACTTC.

The V call is TRBV2, the J call TRBJ2-3, with 9 bases lining up with TRBD2. V dropped 5 bases and J dropped 5; count of bases not matched to a gene: 2. Germline CDR1 and CDR2: SNHLY and FYNNEI. CDR3 length: 13 amino acids. CDR3 residues: CASSFSGGDTQYF. In DNA, the CDR3 is TGTGCCAGCAGTTTTAGCGGGGGAGATACGCAGTATTTT. The full variable domain, rest sourced from reference TRBV2 and TRBJ2-3, is EPEVTQTPSHQVTQMGQEVILRCVPISNHLYFYWYRQILGQKVEFLVSFYNNEISEKSEIFDDQFSVERPDGSNFTLKIRSTKLEDSAMYFCASSFSGGDTQYFGPGTRLTVL.

The rearrangement links TRBV27 to TRBJ2-2; 7 bases agree with TRBD2. Germline V gives CDR1 MNHEY, CDR2 SMNVEV (reference sequence). This CDR3 spans 15 amino acids. V was pared by 5 bases and J by 5 bases, with 8 bases of the junction left unmatched. CDR3 DNA sequence: TGTGCCAGCAGTCCCCGGGGGAGGGCGACCGGGGAGCTGTTTTTT. As protein: CASSPRGRATGELFF.

In this sample, this clone turned up a few times. DNA of the CDR3: TGTGCCAGCAGCAAACCCGCGGGACAGGGGGTGTTTTATAATTCACCCCTCCACTTT. Translating it yields CASSKPAGQGVFYNSPLHF. The chain uses TRBV7-2 and TRBJ1-6, with 11 bases lining up with TRBD1. Germline lookup yields CDR1 SGHTA and CDR2 FQGNSA. The ends lost 5 bases at V and 4 bases at J; junction bases unmatched: 13. The CDR3 is 19 amino acids.

The J gene is TRBJ1-2, the V gene TRBV30; D is perhaps TRBD1 (6 bases). The CDR3 has 14 amino acids. V lost 2 bases, J lost 8 bases, and 18 bases lay in between. In germline, CDR1 is GTSNPN, CDR2 SVGIG (reference sequence). The CDR3 nucleotides are TGTGCCTGGAGTCCGACCCGAACAGGGACCGGCTACACCTTC. It encodes CAWSPTRTGTGYTF.

The CDR3 sequence is CARSSNNEQFF. DNA for the CDR3: TGTGCCAGAAGCTCTAACAATGAGCAGTTCTTC. V usage is TRBV5-3 and J usage is TRBJ2-1; D is uncertain. TRBV5-3 is annotated as an ORF whose role is uncertain. Trimming removed 3 bases at V and 5 bases at J, with 3 bases between. CDR3 size: 11 residues.

The chain uses TRBV11-2 and TRBJ2-1; the match to TRBD1 covers 7 bases. CDR1 and CDR2 (germline): SGHAT, FQNNGV. CDR3 length: 17 amino acids. Trimming took 5 bases from V and 0 from J; bases not matched to a gene: 10. The CDR3 bases are TGTGCCAGCAGCGACCGACAGGGCGCCTTCTCCTACAATGAGCAGTTCTTC. Protein product: CASSDRQGAFSYNEQFF. The full variable domain, its missing parts supplied by reference TRBV11-2 and TRBJ2-1, is EAGVAQSPRYKIIEKRQSVAFWCNPISGHATLYWYQQILGQGPKLLIQFQNNGVVDDSQLPKDRFSAERLKGVDSTLKIQPAKLEDSAVYLCASSDRQGAFSYNEQFFGPGTRLTVL.

V usage is TRBV18 and J usage is TRBJ2-4, with D hard to call. The CDR3 extends over 13 amino acids. Trimming cost V 3 bases and J 9 bases, with 12 bases left between them. The V gene's germline CDR1 is KGHSH and CDR2 LQKENI. The CDR3 DNA reads TGTGCCAGCTCACCTTCAGATAATGGCATTCAGTACTTC. It is translated as CASSPSDNGIQYF.

The chain recombines TRBV27 with TRBJ1-1, with D maybe TRBD1 (5 bases). This CDR3 is built from 16 residues. Deletions cut 5 bases from V and 0 bases from J, with 16 bases between. Germline V lookup: CDR1 MNHEY, CDR2 SMNVEV (reference sequence). The CDR3 sequence is CASSRGDGTLNTEAFF. CDR3 sequence (DNA): TGTGCCAGCAGTCGGGGGGACGGAACCTTGAACACTGAAGCTTTCTTT.

The rearrangement joins TRBV11-3 to TRBJ2-3, with 11 positions matching TRBD1. The CDR3 totals 15 residues. V lost 6 bases, J lost 1 base, and 3 bases stayed unmatched. CDR1 is SGHNT and CDR2 is YENEEA in the germline V gene. The CDR3 DNA follows: TGTGCCAGCAGTGAGGGACAGGGGGGCACAGATACGCAGTATTTT. Its protein product is CASSEGQGGTDTQYF.

The J gene is TRBJ2-1, the V gene TRBV11-2, with 9 bases matching TRBD2. CDR1 and CDR2 (germline): SGHAT, FQNNGV. The CDR3 has 15 residues. V was pared by 5 bases and J by 4 bases, with 6 bases of the junction left unmatched. The CDR3 spells CASSPERGAYNEQFF. In DNA form, the CDR3 reads TGTGCCAGCAGCCCCGAGCGGGGGGCGTACAATGAGCAGTTCTTC.

The J gene is TRBJ1-6, the V gene TRBV6-5, with 8 bases identical to TRBD1. This CDR3 has 15 amino acids. CDR1 is MNHEY and CDR2 is SVGAGI in the germline V gene. V was clipped by 7 bases and J by 7 bases; unmatched bases: 9. The CDR3 reads CASNYEDRGNSPLHF. The CDR3 nucleotides are TGTGCCAGCAACTATGAAGACAGGGGAAATTCACCCCTCCACTTT.

The genes are TRBV5-8 and TRBJ2-7; TRBD1 matches 10 bases. The germline V gene encodes CDR1 SGHTS and CDR2 YDEGEE. The CDR3 spans 17 residues. V was pared by 4 bases and J by 2 bases, with 12 bases of the junction left unmatched. This CDR3 reads CASSRGAFGQGAYEQYF. The CDR3 bases are TGTGCCAGCAGCCGCGGCGCCTTCGGACAGGGGGCCTACGAGCAGTACTTC.

The chain uses TRBV10-2 and TRBJ2-2, with TRBD2 matching over 12 bases. The V gene end was trimmed by 6 bases and the J gene end by 1 base; junction bases not matched to a gene: 6. CDR3 length: 17 amino acids. Germline lookup yields CDR1 WSHSY and CDR2 SAAADI. CDR3 residues: CASRPSLAGGNTGELFF. CDR3 nucleotides: TGCGCCAGCAGGCCATCACTAGCGGGGGGGAACACCGGGGAGCTGTTTTTT.

This clone turned up a few times. The chain employs TRBV14 and TRBJ2-2; perhaps TRBD1 as D (6 bases). The V end was cut by 1 base, the J end by 3 bases, with 18 bases between. The CDR3 has 18 amino acids. Germline V gives CDR1 SGHDN, CDR2 FVKESK. The CDR3 loop is CASSQVSGVGKYTGELFF. The CDR3 DNA reads TGTGCCAGCAGCCAAGTTTCAGGGGTTGGAAAGTACACCGGGGAGCTGTTTTTT.